This entry features one TCR beta chain sequence. What it recognizes is unknown. The data derive from a study of blood T cells in healthy people across ages. Primed by a sample-barcoded 5' primer and a J-beta primer mix, a second PCR proceeded for 7 to 11 cycles. TCRdb re-called the 5' RACE reads through MiXCR, storing one row per CDR3 protein. The table records over 700,000 distinct CDR3 sequences, approximately 25% of them present only once. Whole-study results and caveats: Fewer expanded clones and more diversity marked long-lived versus aged donors.

This sample was also put to use in a study of T cells of mothers and their children. That publication notes: RNA was extracted, and all of it went into cDNA synthesis at approximately 1.4 ug per 15 ul.

The origin of this receptor is a boy aged 10-17 years in good health. What was sequenced was blood.

CDR3 coding DNA: TGTGCCAGCAGTAATAGCGGGAGCCTCGTTGAGCAGTTCTTC. Its protein is CASSNSGSLVEQFF. This sequence joins TRBV12-3 or TRBV12-4 and TRBJ2-1; TRBD2 matches 9 bases. The CDR3 has 14 residues. J was trimmed by 9 bases and V by 5 bases; bases with no gene match: 8.